Listed below are T cell receptor beta chains from one sample, sequenced in a study of radiation and T cells in renal cell carcinoma. Profiling relied on immunoSEQ multiplex PCR, and the TCRdb table lists in-frame clones only, not all of them. The sample gives under 20,000 clones, about 60% of which show up once; around 12% is in the top ten. This sample comprised tumor tissue, obtained from a patient whose treatment included radiotherapy and nephrectomy. These receptors were collected from a woman in her 70s with renal cell carcinoma. Each CDR3 is given with its conserved first and last residue. D genes are given only for firm matches. The size of a clone is reported for some rows only, either as once, few or many, or as a class for expanded clones.

clone size: .
J gene: TRBJ1-2
D gene: TRBD1
V gene: TRBV6-1
CDR3 protein: CASSDGQGNGYTF
CDR3 DNA: TGTGCCAGCAGTGACGGACAGGGGAACGGCTACACCTTC

clone size: .
J gene: TRBJ2-3
D gene: TRBD2
V gene: TRBV5-1
CDR3 protein: CASSLESGGDTQYF
CDR3 DNA: TGCGCCAGCAGCTTGGAATCCGGGGGGGATACGCAGTATTTT

clone size: .
J gene: TRBJ2-7
D gene: .
V gene: TRBV7-2
CDR3 protein: CASSLVRASYEQYF
CDR3 DNA: TGTGCCAGCAGCTTAGTCCGGGCATCCTACGAGCAGTACTTC

clone size: .
J gene: TRBJ2-3
D gene: TRBD2
V gene: TRBV9
CDR3 protein: CASSPTSGGLTPYF
CDR3 DNA: TGTGCCAGCAGCCCGACTAGCGGGGGCCTCACACCGTATTTT

clone size: .
J gene: TRBJ1-5
D gene: .
V gene: TRBV15
CDR3 protein: CATSRDEARGPQHF
CDR3 DNA: TGTGCCACCAGCAGAGATGAGGCCAGGGGGCCCCAGCATTTT

clone size: medium-sized
J gene: TRBJ2-3
D gene: TRBD1
V gene: TRBV6-4
CDR3 protein: CASSEFGDRADTQYF
CDR3 DNA: TGTGCCAGCAGCGAGTTCGGAGACAGGGCAGATACGCAGTATTTT

clone size: .
J gene: TRBJ1-1
D gene: TRBD1
V gene: TRBV25-1
CDR3 protein: CASSPHRGFGTEAFF
CDR3 DNA: TGTGCCAGCAGTCCTCACAGGGGTTTTGGCACTGAAGCTTTCTTT

clone size: few
J gene: TRBJ1-2
D gene: .
V gene: TRBV27
CDR3 protein: CASSKGNYGYTF
CDR3 DNA: TGTGCCAGCAGCAAGGGGAACTATGGCTACACCTTC

clone size: few
J gene: TRBJ1-5
D gene: TRBD1
V gene: TRBV29-1
CDR3 protein: CSVLLFTGGSNQPQHF
CDR3 DNA: TGCAGCGTCCTCCTATTTACAGGGGGCAGCAATCAGCCCCAGCATTTT

clone size: .
J gene: TRBJ2-1
D gene: TRBD2
V gene: TRBV9
CDR3 protein: CASSVGSGGANEQFF
CDR3 DNA: TGTGCCAGCAGCGTAGGAAGCGGGGGGGCCAATGAGCAGTTCTTC

clone size: .
J gene: TRBJ2-2
D gene: .
V gene: TRBV5-1
CDR3 protein: CASSPGGSGTGELFF
CDR3 DNA: TGCGCCAGCAGCCCCGGTGGGTCGGGAACCGGGGAGCTGTTTTTT

clone size: medium-sized
J gene: TRBJ1-1
D gene: .
V gene: TRBV7-9
CDR3 protein: CASSLAREGTEAFF
CDR3 DNA: TGTGCCAGCAGCTTAGCGCGAGAGGGGACTGAAGCTTTCTTT

clone size: medium-sized
J gene: TRBJ1-3
D gene: .
V gene: TRBV29-1
CDR3 protein: CSVEQSSGNTIYF
CDR3 DNA: TGCAGCGTTGAACAGAGCTCTGGAAACACCATATATTTT

clone size: .
J gene: TRBJ2-7
D gene: .
V gene: TRBV5-1
CDR3 protein: CASSLDSTSYEQYF
CDR3 DNA: TGCGCCAGCAGCTTGGACAGTACCTCCTACGAGCAGTACTTC

clone size: few
J gene: TRBJ1-6
D gene: TRBD1
V gene: TRBV2
CDR3 protein: CASSLETGNSPLHF
CDR3 DNA: TGTGCCAGCAGTCTAGAGACAGGGAATTCACCCCTCCACTTT

clone size: .
J gene: TRBJ2-1
D gene: .
V gene: TRBV27
CDR3 protein: CAIAALTAYNEQFF
CDR3 DNA: TGTGCCATTGCAGCGCTAACAGCCTACAATGAGCAGTTCTTC

clone size: .
J gene: TRBJ1-1
D gene: .
V gene: TRBV19
CDR3 protein: CASSKGASVDTEAFF
CDR3 DNA: TGTGCCAGTAGTAAGGGAGCCTCGGTGGACACTGAAGCTTTCTTT

clone size: .
J gene: TRBJ1-5
D gene: .
V gene: TRBV30
CDR3 protein: CAWSSQDQPQHF
CDR3 DNA: TGTGCCTGGAGTTCACAGGATCAGCCCCAGCATTTT

clone size: .
J gene: TRBJ1-5
D gene: .
V gene: TRBV6-4
CDR3 protein: CASSVSSNQPQHF
CDR3 DNA: TGTGCCAGCAGTGTATCCAGTAATCAGCCCCAGCATTTT

clone size: .
J gene: TRBJ2-3
D gene: .
V gene: TRBV6-1
CDR3 protein: CASSEGGLSTDTQYF
CDR3 DNA: TGTGCCAGCAGTGAAGGGGGCCTCAGCACAGATACGCAGTATTTT

clone size: .
J gene: TRBJ1-3
D gene: .
V gene: TRBV25-1
CDR3 protein: CASSEDGSGNTIYF
CDR3 DNA: TGTGCCAGCAGTGAAGATGGCTCTGGAAACACCATATATTTT

clone size: .
J gene: TRBJ1-2
D gene: .
V gene: TRBV28
CDR3 protein: CASRLRGAEGYTF
CDR3 DNA: TGTGCCAGCAGATTACGGGGGGCGGAAGGCTACACCTTC

clone size: .
J gene: TRBJ2-7
D gene: .
V gene: TRBV5-1
CDR3 protein: CASTQGGASGEQYF
CDR3 DNA: TGCGCCAGCACTCAGGGGGGGGCCTCCGGCGAGCAGTACTTC

clone size: few
J gene: TRBJ2-2
D gene: .
V gene: TRBV9
CDR3 protein: CASSLGPGRNTGELFF
CDR3 DNA: TGTGCCAGCAGCCTAGGTCCGGGACGGAACACCGGGGAGCTGTTTTTT